This T cell receptor beta chain is from a study of blood T cell repertoires in COVID-19. Study as a whole: The study drew acute and convalescent COVID-19 samples from the United States, Italy and Spain. The cDNA or gDNA used as material had been derived from T cells, B-cell-depleted T cells, or PBMCs.

Germline CDR1 reads SEHNR; CDR2 reads FQNEAQ (reference sequence). V was pared by 7 bases and J by 6 bases, with 15 bases between. The CDR3 extends over 14 amino acids. In the original analysis: The authors estimated nucleated cell counts from reference gene primer amplification. This table comes from immunoSEQ multiplex PCR, and its TCRdb copy is limited to in-frame clones, with some not included. D and trimming come from the DNA, and the V and J calls and clone size come from that table. The sample contains 120,000 or so clones, roughly 90% of which appear only once. The origin of this receptor is a man between 45 and 60 years old with acute or convalescent COVID-19. The chain links TRBV7-9 to TRBJ2-2; a weak D match, TRBD2 (5 bases). Sequencing input: peripheral blood. CDR3 amino acids: CASTPFEGAGELFF. The CDR3 region has the DNA TGTGCCAGCACCCCCTTTGAGGGCGCCGGGGAGCTGTTTTTT.